This T cell receptor beta chain was recovered during a study of PD-1 blockade in classical Hodgkin lymphoma. Time point denoted: cycle 4 day 1 (C4D1), after 5 to 7 weeks of nivolumab. There was relapse after autologous stem cell transplantation in every patient, and there was variation in brentuximab vedotin exposure. Assay: immunoSEQ multiplex PCR; the TCRdb copy retains only in-frame clones and omits some. The sample yields approximately 61,000 clones, 87% seen once. Trimming cost V 6 bases and J 3 bases, with 21 bases left between them. This CDR3 is 16 amino acids long. Per germline, CDR1 MRHNA and CDR2 SNTAGT.

Here the sequenced sample was peripheral blood mononuclear cells (PBMCs), taken before the fourth cycle of nivolumab. This TCR was sampled from a human donor with classical Hodgkin lymphoma. The genes are TRBV6-4 and TRBJ2-7; weak D call: TRBD2 (5 bases). CDR3 DNA: TGTGCCAGCAGGGCCTTAGCGATCCGGGGTAACTACGAGCAGTACTTC. Residues: CASRALAIRGNYEQYF.